The entry below gives a single TCR beta chain sequence along with its context. Antigen specificity is unknown. All donors qualified as healthy HIV-negative adults and had experienced no recent acute infections or vaccinations. Adults of Caucasian background living in Nashville, Tennessee made up all donors. Germline CDR1 reads MNHEY; CDR2 reads SVGAGI. With 4 bases clipped from V and 3 bases from J, the junction kept 12 bases outside the gene matches. The CDR3 is 16 amino acids. The sample comes from a study of shared clonotypes between healthy human individuals. General study findings and limits: In having few donors, the study represented limited genetic and exposure-history diversity.

Sequencing used immunoSEQ multiplex PCR; TCRdb keeps in-frame clones, though not all of them. The repertoire holds roughly 650,000 clones, more than 95% seen once, with 0.057% in the top ten. The receptor was isolated from a woman in her twenties or thirties in good health. The chain joins TRBV6-5 to TRBJ2-7, with 7 nucleotides matching TRBD1. The sequenced sample was naive CD4+ T cells sorted from blood. Regarding subset: CD45RA+ positively selected. CDR3 DNA sequence: TGTGCCAGCAGTTTCTCTCAGCTACAGGGGTACTACGAGCAGTACTTC. Encoded protein: CASSFSQLQGYYEQYF.